The rows below give T cell receptor beta chains drawn from one sample of a study of T cell changes during pregnancy in multiple sclerosis. Measured with immunoSEQ multiplex PCR; TCRdb has only the in-frame clones, and not every one. The sample consists of approximately 32,000 clones, just over 90% of them appearing once. The sample consisted of CD4+ T cells from peripheral blood mononuclear cells, taken in the second trimester of pregnancy. All receptors come from a female donor with multiple sclerosis, enrolled in a pregnancy study. Both conserved end residues are part of each CDR3. D genes are given only for firm matches.

d_gene: -; v_gene: TRBV4-2; j_gene: TRBJ1-1; CDR3aa: CASSQDGASLNTEAFF; CDR3nt: TGTGCCAGCAGCCAAGATGGGGCGTCTTTGAACACTGAAGCTTTCTTT
d_gene: -; v_gene: TRBV4-1; j_gene: TRBJ2-5; CDR3aa: CASSQEFGSRGKTQYF; CDR3nt: TGCGCCAGCAGCCAAGAGTTTGGTAGTCGGGGAAAGACCCAGTACTTC
d_gene: TRBD2; v_gene: TRBV7-2; j_gene: TRBJ2-1; CDR3aa: CASLTGTSGYNEQFF; CDR3nt: TGTGCCAGTTTGACCGGGACTAGCGGGTACAATGAGCAGTTCTTC
d_gene: -; v_gene: TRBV11-2; j_gene: TRBJ2-7; CDR3aa: CASSLGPSREQYF; CDR3nt: TGTGCCAGCAGCTTAGGGCCCTCCCGAGAGCAGTACTTC
d_gene: -; v_gene: TRBV5-6; j_gene: TRBJ2-5; CDR3aa: CASSKGQGLAGMSETQYF; CDR3nt: TGTGCCAGCAGCAAAGGACAGGGCCTAGCGGGAATGTCAGAGACCCAGTACTTC
d_gene: TRBD1; v_gene: TRBV4-1; j_gene: TRBJ1-5; CDR3aa: CASSQGDRDNQPQHF; CDR3nt: TGCGCCAGCAGCCAAGGAGACAGGGACAATCAGCCCCAGCATTTT
d_gene: -; v_gene: TRBV11-2; j_gene: TRBJ2-5; CDR3aa: CASSRGGPETQYF; CDR3nt: TGTGCCAGCAGCCGAGGCGGGCCGGAGACCCAGTACTTC
d_gene: -; v_gene: TRBV29-1; j_gene: TRBJ1-1; CDR3aa: CSGIQGFQDTEAFF; CDR3nt: TGCAGCGGGATCCAGGGATTTCAGGACACTGAAGCTTTCTTT
d_gene: -; v_gene: TRBV14; j_gene: TRBJ2-2; CDR3aa: CASSLVGRADTGELFF; CDR3nt: TGTGCCAGCAGTCTTGTCGGCAGGGCAGACACCGGGGAGCTGTTTTTT
d_gene: TRBD1; v_gene: TRBV11-2; j_gene: TRBJ2-7; CDR3aa: CASSRDRAHEQYF; CDR3nt: TGTGCCAGCAGCCGGGACAGGGCCCACGAGCAGTACTTC